This T cell receptor beta chain was captured in a study of blood T cells in healthy people across ages. Study overall: The template switching approach captured approximately one barcoded beta molecule for every two T cells.

This clonotype was seen more than once but under ten times. With a J-beta primer mix and a sample-barcoded 5' primer, a second PCR ran 7 to 11 cycles. Researchers report that each sample yielded at least 3 million CDR3-containing paired-end reads. Via MiXCR, TCRdb re-called the 5' RACE reads, giving one row per CDR3 protein. The sample lists about 1.7 million distinct CDR3 sequences, about 28% occurring once. V lost 9 bases, J lost 2 bases, and 20 bases lay in between. The CDR3 has 15 residues. Germline assignment: CDR1 MNHEY and CDR2 SMNVEV (reference sequence). The TCR sequence derives from a woman between 25 and 40 years old in good health. V and J are TRBV27 and TRBJ2-7; D is undetermined. Sequencing was carried out using blood. The CDR3 spells CARSPPHRTPYEQYF. CDR3 nucleotides: TGTGCCAGAAGTCCACCACATAGGACCCCCTACGAGCAGTACTTC.